This TCR beta chain was retrieved from a study of blood T cell repertoires in COVID-19 (dated by TCRdb to 2020 to 2021). About the study as a whole: Collaborator samples came from the United States, Italy and Spain and covered acute and convalescent phases of COVID-19. A de-identified subject ID, COVID-19 status, age in years and sex were almost always included in the sample metadata. The repertoires were released in a freely available public database intended as a resource for research on the immune response to SARS-CoV-2. Where HLA class I and class II types were available, the types were taken from metadata supplied by the sample provider, not from assay-based typing. Deeply sampled blood TCRbeta repertoires from subjects exposed to, actively infected with, or recovered from COVID-19 were included in the dataset. The samples were drawn from two sources: the first 160 participants of the ongoing ImmuneRACE study, and 1,000 to 1,500 subjects contributed by 6 global collaborators. The prospective study material was composed of cDNA or gDNA derived from T cells, B-cell-depleted T cells, or PBMCs.

A few counts support this clone. This receptor's antigen is unknown. No clone much larger than this one lies a single base away; base qualities are absent. TCRbeta CDR3 regions were amplified from genomic DNA using the immunoSEQ Assay, a bias-controlled multiplex PCR. In the paper's pipeline: The number of nucleated cells in each sample was estimated by amplification of reference gene primers within the assay. Sequence reads were collapsed and filtered to measure the absolute abundance of every unique TCRbeta CDR3 rearrangement. For each sample, productive Simpson clonality was calculated by taking the square root of Simpson's diversity index across productive rearrangements. TCRdb took this table from immuneACCESS and kept in-frame rearrangements with V and J called. Such tables lack part of the clones; where checked against another copy, unresolved V genes explain under half of the gap, and the rest is unexplained. The DNA was the basis for D and trimming; V, J and clone size are from that table. The sample table records fewer than 300,000 clones; about 85% of these occur just once. Roughly 4% of the sample lies in the top ten.

From a lookup of the germline V gene, CDR1 and CDR2 are MNHEY and SVGEGT. V is cut by 0 bases and J by 2 bases, and the space between the germline ends is 7 bases. Inclusive of the bounding cysteine and phenylalanine, the CDR3 is 14 residues long. CDR3 DNA is the only sequence kept; it has 42 bases, read in frame from the first base. Another Seattle source contributed samples from volunteer blood donors who had recovered from COVID-19. Each collaborating institution followed its own protocols to collect whole blood in K2EDTA tubes. For TCRbeta analysis, collaborators shipped samples as frozen whole blood, isolated PBMCs, or DNA extracted from either of those sample types. Broad study findings and their caveats: The quantity of clinical and demographic metadata differed by source and by participant and was supplied without curation.

This clonotype was obtained from a man aged 60 to 69 who had recovered from COVID-19. The V and J genes are TRBV6-2 or TRBV6-3 and TRBJ1-2; the D gene is possibly TRBD1, with 6 bases matching. Sequencing was carried out using peripheral blood. The nucleotides read TGTGCCAGCAGTTACTCTCAGGGGAACTATGGCTACACCTTC. Its translation reads: CASSYSQGNYGYTF.